This is a list of T cell receptor beta chains from one sample in a study of T cells expressing NK-cell markers. TCRdb re-analyzed the 5' RACE reads; it lists each CDR3 protein once, without DNA. Here the sample table reports 300,000 or so distinct CDR3 sequences. Sequencing was performed on blood T cells: a sorted CD56 or NKG2C T cell subset, CD4+ or CD8+ T cells, or bulk PBMC T cells (not recorded which). The source is a woman between 18 and 70 years old in good health. The CDR3 runs from the conserved cysteine through the conserved F or W.

V gene	J gene	CDR3 length	CDR3 protein
TRBV5-1	TRBJ1-1	15	CASSFNTGRNTEAFF
TRBV12-3/TRBV12-4	TRBJ1-2	14	CASRPSWGDGGYTF
TRBV5-1	TRBJ2-2	16	CASSILAGMNTGELFF
TRBV7-3	TRBJ2-1	14	CASSPGVAAWEQFF
TRBV20-1	TRBJ2-3	15	CSARDRGKRSDTQYF
TRBV7-2	TRBJ2-3	14	CASSRPPAGDTQYF
TRBV6-1	TRBJ2-7	14	CASGVSGINYEQYF
TRBV7-3	TRBJ2-3	15	CASSATGIGTDTQYF
TRBV20-1	TRBJ2-2	12	CSARPRPGELFF
TRBV7-2	TRBJ1-3	16	CASSLGEGVGRNTIYF
TRBV20-1	TRBJ1-2	14	CSARAGQGSYGYTF
TRBV29-1	TRBJ2-7	16	CSVELAQRPRGYEQYF
TRBV5-1	TRBJ2-3	14	CASSLEGLAGRQYF
TRBV28	TRBJ2-1	13	CASSLAGYNGQFF
TRBV7-2	TRBJ1-4	13	CASSWDSPEKLFF
TRBV29-1	TRBJ2-1	14	CSVTRGSGYNEQFF
TRBV12-3/TRBV12-4	TRBJ1-2	11	CASSADVGYTF
TRBV28	TRBJ2-5	13	CASSAGIQETQYF
TRBV7-3	TRBJ2-2	16	CASSFRTGANTGELFF
TRBV6-2/TRBV6-3	TRBJ1-1	13	CASKGGGLAEAFF
TRBV7-7	TRBJ1-4	15	CASSTRAPQNEKLFF
TRBV7-9	TRBJ2-7	14	CASSLDGTRNEQYF
TRBV12-3/TRBV12-4	TRBJ1-2	13	CASSLQTTYGYTF
TRBV5-1	TRBJ1-6	18	CASSLGPGTPIGDSPLHF
TRBV20-1	TRBJ2-7	14	CSATGQGLTYEQYF
TRBV6-1	TRBJ2-5	14	CASRMTGGKETQYF
TRBV7-2	TRBJ1-6	16	CASSLGTGQGNSPLHF
TRBV11-2	TRBJ2-1	13	CASSVETGTEQFF
TRBV29-1	TRBJ1-1	13	CSVSRDRNTEAFF
TRBV12-3/TRBV12-4	TRBJ2-7	15	CASSPLSGRRYEQYF
TRBV12-3/TRBV12-4	TRBJ2-5	13	CASIPRGGETQYF
TRBV20-1	TRBJ2-3	16	CSAHHSGGRGTDTQYF
TRBV20-1	TRBJ2-5	15	CSARDPGTDRETQYF
TRBV3-1	TRBJ1-6	15	CASSQAAGGSSPLHF
TRBV20-1	TRBJ1-2	13	CSARETGVEGYTF
TRBV9	TRBJ2-1	16	CASSVWALSTNGGPFF
TRBV7-8	TRBJ2-4	16	CASSQRDRVAKNIQYF
TRBV4-1	TRBJ2-2	16	CASSRPARRNTGELFF
TRBV7-2	TRBJ2-7	12	CASSLVTREQYF
TRBV7-8	TRBJ1-2	15	CASSWGGSGFYGYTF
TRBV7-2	TRBJ2-5	13	CASSASAQETQYF
TRBV12-3/TRBV12-4	TRBJ2-2	15	CASSGGLAGAGELFF
TRBV20-1	TRBJ2-5	13	CSGGRGALETQYF
TRBV28	TRBJ2-7	13	CASSLPGQGAQYF
TRBV12-3/TRBV12-4	TRBJ1-6	16	CASRKDRSSYNSPLHF
TRBV3-1	TRBJ2-7	14	CASSQRGGTDEQYF
TRBV4-2	TRBJ1-3	17	CASSQAAGGPSGTPIYF
TRBV15	TRBJ2-1	12	CATSRDGDEQFF
TRBV5-1	TRBJ2-5	13	CASSFVAEETQYF
TRBV7-2	TRBJ1-1	15	CASSLMGVLNTEAFF
TRBV4-1	TRBJ2-5	16	CASSLTFSGGTETQYF
TRBV6-5	TRBJ1-2	14	CASSYSSRFGGYTF
TRBV7-8	TRBJ2-3	15	CASSRGLAGTDTQYF
TRBV3-1	TRBJ2-7	14	CASSQGWAKGEQYF
TRBV19	TRBJ1-5	15	CASSVGTGGLEPQHF
TRBV5-4	TRBJ2-3	18	CASSSPIPAGGSTDTQYF
TRBV19	TRBJ2-4	13	CASSSMDKNIQYF
TRBV11-2	TRBJ2-7	16	CASSRFWTSGTYEQYF
TRBV12-3/TRBV12-4	TRBJ1-5	17	CASSLALGGFSNQPQHF
TRBV12-3/TRBV12-4	TRBJ1-4	15	CASSLAPGGVEKLFF